A selection of T cell receptor beta chains follows, all from one sample in a study of CD8+CD57+ T cells in acquired aplastic anemia. TCRdb reanalysed the reads using MiXCR and keeps one entry per CDR3 protein. The table records about 200,000 distinct CDR3 sequences, about 60% of them present only once. Sequences were obtained from sorted CD4+, CD8+, or CD8+CD57+ T cells (not recorded which) from PBMCs. The receptors originated from a human donor with aplastic anemia. Each CDR3 is given with its conserved first and last residue. A D gene is named only where the DNA matches it firmly. Some rows have no size entry. The others give once, few or many, or a class for an expanded clone.

CDR3nt	CDR3aa	d_gene	v_gene	j_gene	abundance
TGTGCCAGCAGCCTAGCGAGTCGCGGAAACACCATATATTTT	CASSLASRGNTIYF	NA	TRBV14	TRBJ1-3	NA
TGTGCCAGCAGTTACTCAAGGGGGTGGGAGACCCAGTACTTC	CASSYSRGWETQYF	NA	TRBV6-5	TRBJ2-5	NA
TGTGCCAGCAACTTTCGGACTAGCGGGAGTTGGGAGCAGTACTTC	CASNFRTSGSWEQYF	TRBD2	TRBV7-8	TRBJ2-7	once
TGTGCCAGCAGCTGGGACAACTACGAGCAGTACTTC	CASSWDNYEQYF	NA	TRBV13	TRBJ2-7	many
TGTGCCAGCAGCCAAAACAGGGTCCCTGGGGCCAACGTCCTGACTTTC	CASSQNRVPGANVLTF	NA	TRBV11-2	TRBJ2-6	NA
TGTGCCACCAGCAGAGATCGGGGGTCTGGGGCCAACGTCCTGACCTGG	CATSRDRGSGANVLTW	NA	TRBV15	TRBJ2-6	NA
TGTGCCACCAGTGATTTTTCGGGCACAGGGCAAGAGACCCAGTACTTC	CATSDFSGTGQETQYF	NA	TRBV24-1	TRBJ2-5	NA
TGTGCCAGCAGCTTGGGACAGAGAGAAGAGACCCAGTACTTC	CASSLGQREETQYF	TRBD1	TRBV7-3	TRBJ2-5	once
TGTGCCACCAGCAGCGTAGGCCCTAGCGGGGGTTCCTACGAGCAGTACTTC	CATSSVGPSGGSYEQYF	TRBD2	TRBV15	TRBJ2-7	few
TGCAGTGCTTCTCCCGGGACTGACACTGAAGCTTTCTTT	CSASPGTDTEAFF	NA	TRBV20-1	TRBJ1-1	NA
TGCAGCGGGGGGAAGGGGGAGTCCTACAGGCAGTATTTT	CSGGKGESYRQYF	NA	TRBV29-1	TRBJ2-3	NA
TGTGCCAGCAGCCAGGACACCGTCTCTGGAAACACCATATATTTT	CASSQDTVSGNTIYF	NA	TRBV7-3	TRBJ1-3	NA
TGTGCCAGCAGCGTAGCCAGGAACTATGGCTACACCTTC	CASSVARNYGYTF	NA	TRBV9	TRBJ1-2	NA
TGTGCCAGCAGGAATTATTATGGTGAAAAACTGTTTTTT	CASRNYYGEKLFF	NA	TRBV5-4	TRBJ1-4	NA
TGTGCCAGCAGCCGACCCGGGCGTAGGGGGGGGTCAGATACGCAGTATTTT	CASSRPGRRGGSDTQYF	NA	TRBV7-3	TRBJ2-3	NA
TGTGCCACCAGTGATACCCGGGACACAGTAGGCTACACCTTC	CATSDTRDTVGYTF	NA	TRBV24-1	TRBJ1-2	NA
TGTGCCAGCGACACGGGGGCAGATACGCAGTATTTT	CASDTGADTQYF	NA	TRBV7-9	TRBJ2-3	NA
TGCAGTGCCACACAGGACGGGGCGCTCTCTGGAAACACCATATATTTT	CSATQDGALSGNTIYF	NA	TRBV20-1	TRBJ1-3	NA
TGTGCCAGCAGTGTATCTTTCTGGTCCTACGAGCAGTACTTC	CASSVSFWSYEQYF	NA	TRBV6-1	TRBJ2-7	NA
TGCGCCAGCTCCCCGGGGGGCTCGAACACCATATATTTT	CASSPGGSNTIYF	NA	TRBV10-1	TRBJ1-3	NA
TGTGCCAGCAGTACAACTCCGGGACAGGGGAACTATGGCTACACCTTC	CASSTTPGQGNYGYTF	TRBD1	TRBV6-5	TRBJ1-2	NA
TGTGCCAGCACCTCCGGGACAGGGATGAACACTGAAGCTTTCTTT	CASTSGTGMNTEAFF	TRBD1	TRBV7-2	TRBJ1-1	NA
TGTGCCACCAGCCCCCGGGACAGGGGGTATGAGCAGTTCTTC	CATSPRDRGYEQFF	TRBD1	TRBV15	TRBJ2-1	NA
TGCGCCAGCAGCCCAGAGAGAGGAGAAGAGACCCAGTACTTC	CASSPERGEETQYF	NA	TRBV5-1	TRBJ2-5	NA
TGTGCCAGCAGCTTAGTGGGACTCAGTTACAATGAGCAGTTCTTC	CASSLVGLSYNEQFF	NA	TRBV7-2	TRBJ2-1	NA
TGTGCCAGCAGCAACGACCCCGGGCAGTACTTC	CASSNDPGQYF	NA	TRBV7-8	TRBJ2-7	once
TGCGCCAGCAGCGAAGTGGGGGCCGGGGAGCTGTTTTTT	CASSEVGAGELFF	NA	TRBV4-1	TRBJ2-2	NA
TGTGCCAGTAGCCCCGGGACATCGAATGAAAAACTGTTTTTT	CASSPGTSNEKLFF	NA	TRBV19	TRBJ1-4	NA
TGTGCCAGTAACGGTCTAAACACCGGGGAGCTGTTTTTT	CASNGLNTGELFF	NA	TRBV19	TRBJ2-2	NA
TGTGCCAGCAGCTTAGGAGGGACAGGGTGGACTGGAAACACCATATATTTT	CASSLGGTGWTGNTIYF	TRBD1	TRBV7-9	TRBJ1-3	once
TGTGCCACCAGCAGCATCCTAATAGGTACGGACCGAAAAGCTTTCTTT	CATSSILIGTDRKAFF	NA	TRBV15	TRBJ1-1	few
TGTGCCAGCAGCGAATGGACAGGGGTCTACGAGCAGTACTTC	CASSEWTGVYEQYF	TRBD1	TRBV7-3	TRBJ2-7	NA
TGTGCCAGCAGCCTAAGGACTAGCGGGGACCCGCTAGCCAAAAACATTCAGTACTTC	CASSLRTSGDPLAKNIQYF	TRBD2	TRBV7-2	TRBJ2-4	NA
TGCAGTGCACCGGGGAGCACAGATACGCAGTATTTT	CSAPGSTDTQYF	NA	TRBV20-1	TRBJ2-3	NA
TGTGCCAGCAGTTACCCCGGACAGGGAAGCTATGGCTACACCTTC	CASSYPGQGSYGYTF	TRBD1	TRBV6-1	TRBJ1-2	NA
TGTGCCAGCAGCTTAAGTGGGGGTTACACTGAAGCTTTCTTT	CASSLSGGYTEAFF	NA	TRBV7-3	TRBJ1-1	NA
TGTGCCAGCAGTGAAGTTCAGGGGTTTTTGGAAAAACTGTTTTTT	CASSEVQGFLEKLFF	NA	TRBV2	TRBJ1-4	NA
TGTGCCAGCACCGAGACAGGGTGGTCCGGGGAGCTGTTTTTT	CASTETGWSGELFF	TRBD1	TRBV6-1	TRBJ2-2	many
TGTGCCAGCAGCCCACCGGGGCGCAATCAGCCCCAGCATTTT	CASSPPGRNQPQHF	NA	TRBV7-9	TRBJ1-5	many
TGTGCCAGCAGCCCGGGTGCGGGAGGGTCCTACAATGAGCAGTTCTTC	CASSPGAGGSYNEQFF	TRBD2	TRBV5-4	TRBJ2-1	NA
TGTGCCACCAGTGCGGGGGGGACAGGAATCCACGAGCAGTACTTC	CATSAGGTGIHEQYF	NA	TRBV24-1	TRBJ2-7	few